Following are 5 T cell receptor beta chains from one sample sequenced in a study of vaccination effects on CD4 cells after COVID-19. TCRdb keeps only in-frame clones here, not all; method: immunoSEQ multiplex PCR. The data hold tens of thousands of clones, with approximately 79% observed a single time. Antigen specificity for these receptors is unknown. After expansion with viral peptide pools in the ViraFEST assay, antigen-specific CD4+ T cells were sequenced. The authors isolated CD4+ T cells after around 9 days of culture. Two-dose vaccination with either BNT162b2 or mRNA-1273 was given to the participants. The sample here was CD4+ T cells from PBMCs cultured with SARS-CoV-2 spike peptides, taken after COVID-19 vaccination. Receptors were obtained from a human donor who received a COVID-19 vaccine. Some clones in this sample may be carry-over from other donors' samples.

V is TRBV6-2 or TRBV6-3 and J is TRBJ2-3, with 8 nucleotides matching TRBD2. Germline V gives CDR1 MNHEY, CDR2 SVGEGT. The CDR3 has 15 amino acids. J lost 6 bases, V lost 2 bases, and 7 bases had no gene match. CDR3 loop: CASSYPGGATDTQYF. In DNA form, the CDR3 reads TGTGCCAGCAGTTACCCCGGGGGGGCAACGGATACGCAGTATTTT.

This clone has a single count. This sequence joins TRBV18 and TRBJ1-2; TRBD1 aligns across 7 bases. The CDR3 consists of 13 residues. Looked up from germline, CDR1 is KGHSH and CDR2 is LQKENI. V lost 2 bases and J lost 4; bases outside the gene matches: 1. In DNA, the CDR3 is TGTGCCAGCTCACCAGCAGGGGGCTATGGCTACACCTTC. This encodes CASSPAGGYGYTF.

This chain joins TRBV28 and TRBJ1-1, with D possibly being TRBD1 (5 bases). The CDR3 loop spans 15 amino acids. In germline, CDR1 is MDHEN, CDR2 SYDVKM. Trimming took off 5 bases at V and 1 base at J, with 14 bases between the two ends. CDR3 sequence reads: CASSLRTGGNTEAFF. The CDR3 DNA sequence: TGTGCCAGCAGTCTCCGGACCGGGGGGAACACTGAAGCTTTCTTT.

The chain joins TRBV15 to TRBJ1-5; D remains ambiguous. Trimming pared 0 bases from V and 6 bases from J, leaving 6 bases between. Germline values: CDR1 LNHNV, CDR2 YYDKDF (reference sequence). This CDR3 region has 13 residues. CDR3 DNA: TGTGCCACCAGCAGAGATCCCGGTCAGCCCCAGCATTTT. This gives the protein CATSRDPGQPQHF.

The chain employs TRBV28 and TRBJ2-2; a possible D gene is TRBD1 (6 bases). The CDR3 runs 13 residues. Germline V CDR1 and CDR2: MDHEN, SYDVKM. Trimming removed 10 bases at V and 2 bases at J, with 11 bases between. The CDR3 here is CAIRRGNTGELFF. The CDR3 nucleotides read TGTGCCATACGCAGGGGTAACACCGGGGAGCTGTTTTTT.